One TCR beta chain is described in this entry. In the source study's methods: Amplification of reference gene primers was used by the study to estimate nucleated cell counts. TCRdb keeps only in-frame clones here, not all; method: immunoSEQ multiplex PCR. V and J calls and clone size follow that table, whereas D and trimming were derived from the DNA. The table records fewer than 500,000 clones, roughly 90% of them present only once. The sample originates from a study of blood T cell repertoires in COVID-19. Study context: Both acute and convalescent COVID-19 samples were obtained from the United States, Italy and Spain.

Germline CDR1 SGDLS, CDR2 YYNGEE. V was cut by 4 bases and J by 3 bases, with 13 bases left in between. CDR3 length: 15 amino acids. Participant ages covered roughly 18 to 89 years across around 25 US areas. Participant-reported clinical history was the basis for cohort assignment. The receptor was isolated from a woman in her thirties with acute COVID-19. The sample was PBMCs or T cells enriched from blood (not recorded which). The chain uses TRBV9 and TRBJ2-2; D may be TRBD1 (6 bases). Written as DNA, the CDR3 is TGTGCCAGCAGCCCCCACAGGGAAGACACCGGGGAGCTGTTTTTT. Its protein product is CASSPHREDTGELFF.